This TCR beta chain stems from a study of T-cell reconstitution after alpha-beta-depleted transplantation in children. V dropped 3 bases and J dropped 1; count of bases not matched to a gene: 8. CDR1 and CDR2 (germline): DFQATT, SNEGSKA (reference sequence). This CDR3 comprises 17 residues. Preparation of the TCRbeta library was carried out with unique molecular identifiers. MiXCR, run by TCRdb on the PCR reads, gives a single entry per CDR3 protein. The table lists around 360,000 distinct CDR3 sequences, about a tenth of them singletons, with around 2.4% in the top ten. The sample was PBMCs from the stem cell graft donor, taken from the stem cell graft. The TCR was taken from a human donor who donated a stem cell graft to a child with acute lymphoblastic leukemia. The V and J genes are TRBV20-1 and TRBJ2-7, with 14 bases that match TRBD2. CDR3 residues: CSARGLAGVKESYEQYF. In DNA, the CDR3 is TGCAGTGCTAGGGGACTAGCGGGAGTGAAGGAGTCCTACGAGCAGTACTTC.